This T cell receptor beta chain is from a study of blood T cell repertoires in COVID-19. Trimming removed 5 bases from V and 3 bases from J, with 8 bases in between. CDR3 length equals 13 residues. CDR1 MNHEY and CDR2 SVGAGI come from the germline V gene. Measured with immunoSEQ multiplex PCR; TCRdb has only the in-frame clones, and not every one. This repertoire shows 150,000 to 250,000 clones, 90% to 95% found once; its top ten account for around 0.8%. Those enrolled in Seattle joined during active infection and were followed longitudinally afterward. This chain links TRBV6-5 with TRBJ2-1; tentative D call: TRBD2 (5 bases). This TCR was recovered from a man in his thirties or forties with COVID-19, enrolled during active disease. Sequencing was done on a sample of peripheral blood. The CDR3 DNA reads as TGTGCCAGCAGTCCCCGGGACTACAATGAGCAGTTCTTC. Translation: CASSPRDYNEQFF.